This T cell receptor (beta chain) was observed in a study of blood T cell repertoires in COVID-19. Background on the study: T cells, B-cell-depleted T cells, or PBMCs supplied cDNA or gDNA.

Trimming cost V 0 bases and J 0 bases, with 18 bases left between them. This CDR3 spans 18 amino acids. Germline V lookup: CDR1 SEHNR, CDR2 FQNEAQ (reference sequence). How the authors handled the data: Cell counts per sample came from amplifying reference gene primers. TCRdb's copy holds only in-frame clones and misses some; the assay was immunoSEQ multiplex PCR. V and J calls and clone size are those listed in that table; D and trimming were worked out from the DNA. Counted here are roughly 110,000 clones, roughly 85% occurring once; the ten biggest clones make up about 12%. The sequencing sample was made of peripheral blood. The genes are TRBV7-9 and TRBJ2-7; D uncertain. This receptor was taken from a human donor in a cohort sampled during active COVID-19. The CDR3: CASSLARMAARSSYEQYF. The CDR3 coding sequence is TGTGCCAGCAGCTTAGCGCGTATGGCGGCACGGAGCTCCTACGAGCAGTACTTC.